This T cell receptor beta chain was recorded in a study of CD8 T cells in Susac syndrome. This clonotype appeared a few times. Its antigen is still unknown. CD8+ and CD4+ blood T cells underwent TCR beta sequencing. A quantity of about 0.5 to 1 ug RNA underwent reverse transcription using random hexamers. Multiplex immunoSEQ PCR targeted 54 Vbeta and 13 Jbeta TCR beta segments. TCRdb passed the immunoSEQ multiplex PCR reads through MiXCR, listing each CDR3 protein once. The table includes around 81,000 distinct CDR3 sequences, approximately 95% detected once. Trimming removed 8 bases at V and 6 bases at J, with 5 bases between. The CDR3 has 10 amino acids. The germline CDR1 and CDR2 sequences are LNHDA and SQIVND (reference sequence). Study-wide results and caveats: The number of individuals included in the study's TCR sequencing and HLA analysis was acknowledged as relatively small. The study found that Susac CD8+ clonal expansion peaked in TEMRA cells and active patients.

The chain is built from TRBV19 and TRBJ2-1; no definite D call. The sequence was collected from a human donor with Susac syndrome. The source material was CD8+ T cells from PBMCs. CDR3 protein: CASGVNEQFF. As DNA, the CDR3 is TGTGCCAGTGGGGTCAATGAGCAGTTCTTC.